This TCR beta chain was recorded in a study of OX40 agonist ivuxolimab in advanced cancers. At the level of the study: Ivuxolimab, which is an agonistic anti-OX40 (CD134) antibody, was administered to the patients. Of the participants, approximately 44% had some prior anti-PD-1, anti-PD-L1 or anti-CTLA-4 therapy, which was allowed.

The protocol was immunoSEQ multiplex PCR, while the TCRdb copy is restricted to in-frame clones and leaves out a portion. The sample has about 49,000 clones; 75% to 80% are singletons. V gave up 5 bases and J gave up 0 bases, with 8 bases separating them. Germline V gene lookup returns CDR1 LNHDA and CDR2 SQIVND (reference sequence). This CDR3 has 15 amino acids. This specimen was CD4+ or CD8+ T cells sorted from blood, taken in a trial of the OX40 agonist ivuxolimab. The origin of this receptor is an adult with an advanced solid tumor such as melanoma, head and neck, liver or kidney cancer. The chain joins TRBV19 to TRBJ1-6; D is uncertain. CDR3 amino acids: CASSSPSSYNSPLHF. CDR3 nucleotide sequence: TGTGCCAGTAGTTCCCCGAGCTCCTATAATTCACCCCTCCACTTT.